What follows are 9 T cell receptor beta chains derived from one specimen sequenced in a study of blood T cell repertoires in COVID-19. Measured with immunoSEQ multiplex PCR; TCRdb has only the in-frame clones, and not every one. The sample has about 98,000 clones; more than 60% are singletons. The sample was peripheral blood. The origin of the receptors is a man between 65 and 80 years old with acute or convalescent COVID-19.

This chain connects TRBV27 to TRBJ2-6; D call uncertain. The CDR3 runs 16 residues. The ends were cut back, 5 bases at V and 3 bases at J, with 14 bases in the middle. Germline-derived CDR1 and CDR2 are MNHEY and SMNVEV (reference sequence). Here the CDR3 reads CASSPTPGLGANVLTF. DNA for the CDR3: TGTGCCAGCAGTCCCACCCCAGGCCTTGGGGCCAACGTCCTGACTTTC.

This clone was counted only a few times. This CDR3 reads CASRGYGAGPFTNYGYTF. The CDR3 DNA is TGTGCCAGCAGGGGATATGGGGCAGGCCCCTTTACTAACTATGGCTACACCTTC. This rearrangement joins TRBV7-9 to TRBJ1-2; D is possibly TRBD1 (5 bases). In germline, CDR1 is SEHNR, CDR2 FQNEAQ (reference sequence). Trimming pared 6 bases from V and 0 bases from J, leaving 23 bases between. CDR3 length: 18 residues.

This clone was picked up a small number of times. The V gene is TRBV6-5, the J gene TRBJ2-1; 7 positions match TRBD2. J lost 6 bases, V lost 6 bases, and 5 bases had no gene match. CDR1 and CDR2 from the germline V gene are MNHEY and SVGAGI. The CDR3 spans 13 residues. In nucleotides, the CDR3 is TGTGCCAGCAGCCCCGGGACTACCAATGAGCAGTTCTTC. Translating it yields CASSPGTTNEQFF.

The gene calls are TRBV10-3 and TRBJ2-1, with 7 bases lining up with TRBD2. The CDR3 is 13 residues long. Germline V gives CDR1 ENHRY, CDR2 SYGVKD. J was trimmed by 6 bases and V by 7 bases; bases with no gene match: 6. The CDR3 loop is CAINARESNEQFF. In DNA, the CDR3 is TGTGCCATCAATGCGCGGGAGTCCAATGAGCAGTTCTTC.

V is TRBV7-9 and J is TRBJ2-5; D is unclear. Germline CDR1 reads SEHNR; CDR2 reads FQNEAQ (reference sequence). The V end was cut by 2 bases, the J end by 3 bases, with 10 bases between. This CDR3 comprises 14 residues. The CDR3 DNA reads TGTGCCAGCAGCTTAATTGGAGTGGAAGAGACCCAGTACTTC. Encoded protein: CASSLIGVEETQYF. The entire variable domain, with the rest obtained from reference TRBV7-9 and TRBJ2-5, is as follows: DTGVSQNPRHKITKRGQNVTFRCDPISEHNRLYWYRQTLGQGPEFLTYFQNEAQLEKSRLLSDRFSAERPKGSFSTLEIQRTEQGDSAMYLCASSLIGVEETQYFGPGTRLLVL.

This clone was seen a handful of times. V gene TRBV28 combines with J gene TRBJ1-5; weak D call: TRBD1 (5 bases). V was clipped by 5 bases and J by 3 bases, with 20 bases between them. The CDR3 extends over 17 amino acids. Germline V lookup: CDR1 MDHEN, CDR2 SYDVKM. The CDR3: CASSPNGARISNQPQHF. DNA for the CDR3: TGTGCCAGCAGTCCCAATGGGGCGCGGATCTCCAATCAGCCCCAGCATTTT.

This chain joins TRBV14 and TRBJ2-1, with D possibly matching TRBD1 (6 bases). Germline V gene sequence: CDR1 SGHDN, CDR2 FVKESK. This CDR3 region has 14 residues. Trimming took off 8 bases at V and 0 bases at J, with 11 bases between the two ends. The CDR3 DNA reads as TGTGCCAGCTATGGACAGCGCTCCTACAATGAGCAGTTCTTC. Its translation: CASYGQRSYNEQFF.

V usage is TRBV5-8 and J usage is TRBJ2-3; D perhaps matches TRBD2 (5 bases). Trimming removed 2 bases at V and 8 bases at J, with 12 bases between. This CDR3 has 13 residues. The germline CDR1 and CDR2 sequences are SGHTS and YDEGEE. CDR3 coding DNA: TGTGCCAGCAGCTTCGGGTTTCGGGGTACGCAGTATTTT. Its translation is CASSFGFRGTQYF.

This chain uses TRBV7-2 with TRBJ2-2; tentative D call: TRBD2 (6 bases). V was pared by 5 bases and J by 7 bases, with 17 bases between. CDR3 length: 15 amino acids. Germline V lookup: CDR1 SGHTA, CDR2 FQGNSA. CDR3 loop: CASSPRGRRDGELFF. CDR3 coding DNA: TGTGCCAGCAGCCCCAGAGGTCGGCGGGACGGGGAGCTGTTTTTT. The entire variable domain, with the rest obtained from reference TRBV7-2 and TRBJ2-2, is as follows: GAGVSQSPSNKVTEKGKDVELRCDPISGHTALYWYRQSLGQGLEFLIYFQGNSAPDKSGLPSDRFSAERTGGSVSTLTIQRTQQEDSAVYLCASSPRGRRDGELFFGEGSRLTVL.